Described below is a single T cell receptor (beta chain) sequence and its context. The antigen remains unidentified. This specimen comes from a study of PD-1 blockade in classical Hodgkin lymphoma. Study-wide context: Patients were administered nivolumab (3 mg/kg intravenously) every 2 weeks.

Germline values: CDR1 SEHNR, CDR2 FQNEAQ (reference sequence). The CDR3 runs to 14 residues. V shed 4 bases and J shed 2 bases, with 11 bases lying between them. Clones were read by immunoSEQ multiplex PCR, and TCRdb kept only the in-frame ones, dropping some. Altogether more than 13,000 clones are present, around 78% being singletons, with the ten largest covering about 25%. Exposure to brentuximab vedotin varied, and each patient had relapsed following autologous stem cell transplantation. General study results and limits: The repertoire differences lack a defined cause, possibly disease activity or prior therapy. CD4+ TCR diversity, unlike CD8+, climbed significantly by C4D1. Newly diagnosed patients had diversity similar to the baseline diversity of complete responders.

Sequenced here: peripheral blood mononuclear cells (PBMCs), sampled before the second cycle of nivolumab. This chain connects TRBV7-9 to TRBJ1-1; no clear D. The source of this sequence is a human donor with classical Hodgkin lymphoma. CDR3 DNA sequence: TGTGCCAGCAGCTCCATGGACGGTAACACTGAAGCTTTCTTT. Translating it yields CASSSMDGNTEAFF. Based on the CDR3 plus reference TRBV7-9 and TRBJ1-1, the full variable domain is DTGVSQNPRHKITKRGQNVTFRCDPISEHNRLYWYRQTLGQGPEFLTYFQNEAQLEKSRLLSDRFSAERPKGSFSTLEIQRTEQGDSAMYLCASSSMDGNTEAFFGQGTRLTVV.